The 17 T cell receptor beta chains given below trace back to one sample, sequenced in a study of T-cell memory formation after mild COVID-19. TCRdb analysed the 5' RACE reads with MiXCR anew, one entry per CDR3 protein. The sample gives roughly 350,000 distinct CDR3 sequences, roughly 21% of which show up once; around 13% is in the top ten. Sample: PBMCs or a T cell subset sorted from them (not recorded which). The receptors originated from an adult woman who had mild COVID-19 (a few samples of this study predate the infection). Cell type and time point are not known.

This clonotype has more than one count but fewer than ten. The V and J genes are TRBV7-9 and TRBJ2-5; the D gene is possibly TRBD2 (5 bases). CDR3 length equals 13 residues. V shed 3 bases and J shed 3 bases, with 8 bases lying between them. From germline, CDR1 is SEHNR and CDR2 FQNEAQ (reference sequence). This chain's CDR3 is CASSFGAEETQYF. CDR3 sequence (DNA): TGTGCCAGCAGCTTTGGAGCGGAAGAGACCCAGTACTTC.

This clonotype has a handful of counts. The chain carries TRBV5-6 and TRBJ2-7, with 7 nucleotides matching TRBD1. V dropped 2 bases and J dropped 5; count of bases not matched to a gene: 4. The CDR3 has 13 amino acids. Per germline, CDR1 SGHDT and CDR2 YYEEEE. The CDR3 region has the DNA TGTGCCAGCAGCTTAAGGGGGCCGGACGAGCAGTACTTC. Residues: CASSLRGPDEQYF.

This clonotype appeared a few times. The chain couples TRBV30 to TRBJ1-6; 10 bases align to TRBD1. Losses at the gene ends were 4 bases for V and 10 bases for J; bases not matched to a gene: 4. CDR1 and CDR2 from the germline V gene are GTSNPN and SVGIG (reference sequence). There are 13 residues in the CDR3. The CDR3 region has the DNA TGTGCCTGGATCCCGGGACAGGGGTCACCCCTCCACTTT. Amino acids: CAWIPGQGSPLHF.

The gene calls are TRBV5-1 and TRBJ2-4, with a tentative D call TRBD1 (6 bases). The length of the CDR3 is 14 residues. V lost 1 base, J lost 7 bases, and 12 bases lay in between. From germline, CDR1 is SGHRS and CDR2 YFSETQ. Here the CDR3 DNA reads TGCGCCAGCAGCTTGTACCAGGGGAAGAACATTCAGTACTTC. Translating it yields CASSLYQGKNIQYF.

This chain joins TRBV9 and TRBJ2-1; a possible D gene is TRBD1 (6 bases). Germline CDR1 reads SGDLS; CDR2 reads YYNGEE. Deletions cut 0 bases from V and 7 bases from J, with 11 bases between. The CDR3 sequence is 14 residues long. This CDR3 reads CASSVGGQLNEQFF. The CDR3, as DNA: TGTGCCAGCAGCGTAGGAGGACAGTTGAATGAGCAGTTCTTC.

The chain links TRBV12-3 or TRBV12-4 to TRBJ1-3, with D uncertain. The V end lost 2 bases, the J end lost 7 bases, and 12 bases lay between the germline ends. The CDR3 contains 14 residues. Here the CDR3 reads CASSLLPSENTIYF. The CDR3 DNA is TGTGCCAGCAGTTTACTCCCCTCTGAGAACACCATATATTTT.

The V call is TRBV29-1, the J call TRBJ1-2, with D tentatively TRBD1 (5 bases). CDR3 length: 10 amino acids. Germline V gene sequence: CDR1 SQVTM, CDR2 ANQGSEA. The CDR3 sequence is CTARGVGYTF. In DNA, the CDR3 is TGCACCGCGAGAGGGGTTGGCTACACCTTC. The whole variable domain, filled in from reference TRBV29-1 and TRBJ1-2, reads SAVISQKPSRDICQRGTSLTIQCQVDSQVTMMFWYRQQPGQSLTLIATANQGSEATYESGFVIDKFPISRPNLTFSTLTVSNMSPEDSSIYLCTARGVGYTFGSGTRLTVV.

As regards this clonotype: Germline is not matched at one junction end, which may reflect a read error. The V gene is TRBV25-1, the J gene TRBJ1-1; D gene unclear. This CDR3 is built from 12 residues. Germline values: CDR1 MGHDK, CDR2 SYGVNS. CDR3 sequence: CASSDLKTEAFF. Here the CDR3 DNA reads TGTGCCAGCAGTGACCTGAAGACTGAAGCTTTCTTT.

V usage is TRBV7-8 and J usage is TRBJ2-5; D possibly corresponds to TRBD2 (5 bases). The CDR3 has 15 amino acids. Germline assignment: CDR1 SGHVS and CDR2 FQNEAQ. Trimming took off 2 bases at V and 2 bases at J, with 12 bases between the two ends. The CDR3 region has the DNA TGTGCCAGCAGCTTACTCGCGGGCAGACAAGAGACCCAGTACTTC. Protein product: CASSLLAGRQETQYF.

Only a few counts were recorded for this clonotype. This chain joins TRBV2 and TRBJ2-5; the D gene could be TRBD1 or TRBD2 (6 bases each). Trimming left V 7 bases short and J 5 bases short, with 20 bases between. This CDR3 comprises 15 residues. Per germline, CDR1 SNHLY and CDR2 FYNNEI. CDR3 sequence reads: CASIYQTGRRETQYF. CDR3 nucleotide sequence: TGTGCCAGCATCTACCAAACAGGGAGGAGGGAGACCCAGTACTTC. The entire variable domain, with the rest obtained from reference TRBV2 and TRBJ2-5, is as follows: EPEVTQTPSHQVTQMGQEVILRCVPISNHLYFYWYRQILGQKVEFLVSFYNNEISEKSEIFDDQFSVERPDGSNFTLKIRSTKLEDSAMYFCASIYQTGRRETQYFGPGTRLLVL.

The chain recombines TRBV20-1 with TRBJ2-4, with 10 bases lining up with TRBD2. This CDR3 contains 15 residues. J gave up 6 bases and V 2 bases, and 7 bases lay outside the gene matches. From germline, CDR1 is DFQATT and CDR2 SNEGSKA (reference sequence). Written as DNA, the CDR3 is TGCAGTGCTAGAAGCGTCAGCGGGAGGGCAAACATTCAGTACTTC. Protein product: CSARSVSGRANIQYF.

The chain couples TRBV9 to TRBJ1-3; 10 nucleotides match TRBD1. Germline V gene sequence: CDR1 SGDLS, CDR2 YYNGEE. The CDR3 sequence is 16 residues long. Trimming cost V 2 bases and J 5 bases; bases outside gene matches: 7. The CDR3 DNA sequence: TGTGCCAGCAGCGTCCAAGACAGGGGGCTAAGAAACACCATATATTTT. It specifies CASSVQDRGLRNTIYF.

This clonotype was found a few times. The chain combines TRBV6-5 with TRBJ2-7; TRBD1 agrees at 7 bases. Germline loops: CDR1 MNHEY, CDR2 SVGAGI. The V gene end was trimmed by 7 bases and the J gene end by 6 bases; junction bases not matched to a gene: 9. The CDR3 covers 13 residues. The chain's CDR3 is CASTGQAVGEQYF. The CDR3, as DNA: TGTGCCAGCACTGGACAGGCGGTGGGCGAGCAGTACTTC.

This clonotype was seen a few times. The J gene is TRBJ2-2, the V gene TRBV30, with 9 bases aligning to TRBD2. Germline-derived CDR1 and CDR2 are GTSNPN and SVGIG (reference sequence). Trimming removed 1 base from V and 4 bases from J; junction bases left unmatched: 7. There are 16 residues in the CDR3. The CDR3 DNA reads TGTGCCTGGAGTGGTGGGGGACTAGCAGTCACCGGGGAGCTGTTTTTT. Protein: CAWSGGGLAVTGELFF.

This clonotype was recorded a few times. CDR3 amino acids: CASSQDGPDRGTDEQYF. CDR3 coding DNA: TGCGCCAGCAGCCAAGATGGTCCGGACAGGGGGACGGACGAGCAGTACTTC. The V gene is TRBV4-3, the J gene TRBJ2-7; 10 bases line up with TRBD1. The length of the CDR3 is 17 residues. In germline, CDR1 is LGHNA, CDR2 YSLEER. Germline trimming cut 0 bases from V and 5 bases from J; bases unmatched to any gene: 10.

There are a few counts of this clonotype. The V gene is TRBV12-3 or TRBV12-4, the J gene TRBJ1-4; TRBD1 agrees at 7 bases. The CDR3 runs to 15 residues. The ends lost 6 bases at V and 8 bases at J; junction bases unmatched: 12. DNA of the CDR3: TGTGCCAGCAGATCTGGACAGGCAGCAAGGGAAAAACTGTTTTTT. Translation gives CASRSGQAAREKLFF.

This clonotype was detected a few times. The V gene is TRBV18, the J gene TRBJ2-1; 8 bases map to TRBD2. With 0 bases clipped from V and 8 bases from J, the junction kept 6 bases outside the gene matches. The CDR3 is 15 amino acids. Germline CDR1 is KGHSH and CDR2 is LQKENI. CDR3: CASSPPGTRVYEQFF. The CDR3 DNA sequence: TGTGCCAGCTCACCACCGGGGACTAGAGTTTATGAGCAGTTCTTC.